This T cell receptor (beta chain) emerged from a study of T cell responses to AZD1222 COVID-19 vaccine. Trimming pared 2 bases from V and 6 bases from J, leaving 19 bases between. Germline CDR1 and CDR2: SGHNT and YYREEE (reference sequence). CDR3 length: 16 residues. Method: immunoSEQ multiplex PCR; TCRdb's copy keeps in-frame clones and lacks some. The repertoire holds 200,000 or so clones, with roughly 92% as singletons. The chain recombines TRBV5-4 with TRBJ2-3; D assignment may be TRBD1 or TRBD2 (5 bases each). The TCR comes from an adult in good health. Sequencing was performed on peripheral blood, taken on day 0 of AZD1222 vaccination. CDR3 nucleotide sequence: TGTGCCAGCAGCTTATGGGACCCCGATCGCCCCGATACGCAGTATTTT. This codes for CASSLWDPDRPDTQYF.